This TCR beta chain stems from a study of T cell responses to AZD1222 COVID-19 vaccine. Germline lookup yields CDR1 SGHRS and CDR2 YFSETQ. This CDR3 comprises 19 residues. J gave up 0 bases and V 4 bases, and 11 bases lay outside the gene matches. Sequencing used immunoSEQ multiplex PCR; TCRdb keeps in-frame clones, though not all of them. The sample consists of around 91,000 clones, roughly 90% of them appearing once. V is TRBV5-1 and J is TRBJ2-3, with TRBD2 matching 13 bases. Sequenced here: peripheral blood, sampled 28 days after the second AZD1222 dose. This receptor was taken from an adult who received the AZD1222 COVID-19 vaccine. The CDR3 DNA is TGCGCCAGCAGCCCGGGGACGACTAGCGGGAGGACTAGCACAGATACGCAGTATTTT. Protein sequence: CASSPGTTSGRTSTDTQYF.